These 10 T cell receptor beta chains were all obtained from the same sample, sequenced in a study of blood T cells in healthy people across ages. With a J-beta primer mix and a sample-barcoded 5' primer, a second PCR ran about 7 to 11 cycles. TCRdb reprocessed the 5' RACE reads with MiXCR, giving one entry per CDR3 protein. The repertoire holds approximately 760,000 distinct CDR3 sequences, with roughly 25% as singletons. These data were also reused for a study on T cells of mothers and their children.

Sequenced sample: blood. The receptors come from a boy under 18 in good health.

This clonotype was seen a handful of times. The V call is TRBV7-3, the J call TRBJ2-1, with D possibly being TRBD2 (6 bases). The CDR3 totals 14 residues. CDR1 is SGHTA, CDR2 FQGTGA, per germline. V was trimmed by 5 bases and J by 5 bases, leaving 13 bases between them. The CDR3 coding sequence is TGTGCCAGCAGCCAGATCGGAGGGGACAATGAGCAGTTCTTC. Translation gives CASSQIGGDNEQFF.

This clonotype was seen only a few times. The CDR3 region has the DNA TGTGCCAGCAGTTTCGGAGAAAGGGTGCCTGGAAACACCATATATTTT. Translation gives CASSFGERVPGNTIYF. The chain uses TRBV28 and TRBJ1-3; D unclear. The CDR3 length is 16 residues. V was clipped by 3 bases and J by 2 bases, with 14 bases between them. The germline V gene encodes CDR1 MDHEN and CDR2 SYDVKM.

V and J are TRBV12-3 or TRBV12-4 and TRBJ2-1; 9 bases agree with TRBD1. V lost 6 bases, J lost 2 bases, and 8 bases stayed unmatched. This CDR3 is built from 16 residues. CDR3 residues: CASREGGTGPYNEQFF. CDR3 nucleotide sequence: TGTGCCAGCAGAGAGGGTGGGACAGGGCCCTACAATGAGCAGTTCTTC.

This sequence joins TRBV4-1 and TRBJ2-7; D might be TRBD1 (6 bases). CDR1 MGHRA and CDR2 YSYEKL come from the germline V gene. The CDR3 length is 15 residues. The V end was cut by 3 bases, the J end by 0 bases, with 12 bases between. Here the CDR3 DNA reads TGCGCCAGCAGCCATACTACAGGGAGCTCCTACGAGCAGTACTTC. Translation: CASSHTTGSSYEQYF.

In its sample, this clonotype was seen a few times. The chain recombines TRBV7-9 with TRBJ2-1; TRBD2 agrees at 11 bases. The trim removed 2 bases at V and 11 bases at J, leaving 14 bases unmatched. The CDR3 is 17 residues long. CDR1 SEHNR and CDR2 FQNEAQ come from the germline V gene (reference sequence). The CDR3, as DNA: TGTGCCAGCAGCTTATTCGGGGGGGGACTAGCGGAGTCCCAGCAGTTCTTC. Its protein is CASSLFGGGLAESQQFF. The full variable domain, with the rest looked up from reference TRBV7-9 and TRBJ2-1, is DTGVSQNPRHKITKRGQNVTFRCDPISEHNRLYWYRQTLGQGPEFLTYFQNEAQLEKSRLLSDRFSAERPKGSFSTLEIQRTEQGDSAMYLCASSLFGGGLAESQQFFGPGTRLTVL.

Comment on this clonotype: The junction differs from germline at one of its ends, possibly a read error. The chain joins TRBV7-9 to TRBJ2-5; D unresolved. Germline V gene data show CDR1 as SEHNR and CDR2 as FQNEAQ (reference sequence). This CDR3 has 15 residues. The CDR3: CASSFPLLYQETKYF. As DNA, the CDR3 is TGTGCCAGCAGCTTCCCCCTACTGTACCAAGAGACCAAGTACTTC.

This clonotype was seen only a few times. The chain has TRBV7-9 and TRBJ2-5, with TRBD2 matching 10 bases. Germline trimming cut 3 bases from V and 2 bases from J; bases unmatched to any gene: 6. This CDR3 spans 16 amino acids. Germline loops: CDR1 SEHNR, CDR2 FQNEAQ (reference sequence). This CDR3 reads CASSFSGGILQETQYF. DNA of the CDR3: TGTGCCAGCAGCTTTAGCGGGGGGATTCTACAAGAGACCCAGTACTTC.

The chain employs TRBV7-3 and TRBJ1-1; D ambiguous. CDR3 length: 14 residues. The germline CDR1 and CDR2 sequences are SGHTA and FQGTGA. The ends were cut back, 2 bases at V and 3 bases at J, with 10 bases in the middle. CDR3 coding DNA: TGTGCCAGCAGCTTATCGGCGGCTGACACTGAAGCTTTCTTT. It encodes CASSLSAADTEAFF.

The rearrangement uses TRBV3-1 and TRBJ2-5, with D uncertain. The J call may be incorrect, as the DNA end agrees better with TRBJ2-1. The germline gives CDR1 LGHDT, CDR2 YNNKEL (reference sequence). The CDR3 length is 15 residues. The CDR3 sequence is CASSRETSRGNEQFF. The CDR3 DNA reads TGTGCCAGCAGCCGAGAGACCTCAAGAGGCAATGAGCAGTTCTTC.

In its sample, this clonotype was seen many times. The rearrangement uses TRBV7-2 and TRBJ2-7, with 8 bases identical to TRBD2. The V gene end was trimmed by 4 bases and the J gene end by 3 bases; junction bases not matched to a gene: 5. The CDR3 covers 14 residues. The germline CDR1 and CDR2 sequences are SGHTA and FQGNSA. CDR3 in DNA: TGTGCCAGCAGCTCCCGGGGGGGCAGCTACGAGCAGTACTTC. It yields the protein CASSSRGGSYEQYF.